These T cell receptor beta chains were read from a single sample in a study of human T cells and chemical hapten exposure. TCRdb passed the RACE reads through MiXCR, listing each CDR3 protein once. The sample lists about 70,000 distinct CDR3 sequences, about 9% occurring once. The sequencing here drew on whole blood, taken in connection with sensitization to the hapten diphenylcyclopropenone (DPC). Receptors were obtained from a woman aged 45-59 years with alopecia areata. Some clones in this sample may be carry-over from other donors' samples. CDR3s include the opening cysteine and the closing phenylalanine or tryptophan. The D gene is left open where the match is weak. Only part of the rows carry a size: once, few, many, or a class if the clone is expanded.

v_call	d_call	j_call	clone_size	cdr3_nt	cdr3_aa
TRBV7-2	-	TRBJ2-1	many	TGTGCCAGCAGCTTTAGGCATCGCTCCTACAATGAGCAGTTCTTC	CASSFRHRSYNEQFF
TRBV11-3	TRBD2	TRBJ2-3	many	TGTGCCAGCAGCTTAGTTTACCGGACTAGCGCCACAGATACGCAGTATTTT	CASSLVYRTSATDTQYF
TRBV5-1	-	TRBJ2-7	-	TGCGCCAGCAGCCCCGACAGCTACTCCTACGAGCAGTACTTC	CASSPDSYSYEQYF
TRBV10-3	-	TRBJ1-1	-	TGTGCCATCAGAGCTGACAGGTGGGACACTGAAGCTTTCTTT	CAIRADRWDTEAFF
TRBV6-5	-	TRBJ2-2	few	TGTGCCAGCAGTCCTAGAGGGGACACCGGGGAGCTGTTTTTT	CASSPRGDTGELFF
TRBV5-1	TRBD2	TRBJ2-5	-	TGCGCCAGCAGCACTCTAGCGGGTCTCCAAGAGACCCAGTACTTC	CASSTLAGLQETQYF
TRBV6-2/TRBV6-3	-	TRBJ1-5	-	TGTGCCAGCAATGAGGAGACGCAGCCCCAGCATTTT	CASNEETQPQHF
TRBV12-3/TRBV12-4	-	TRBJ1-2	-	TGTGCCAGCAGTTTAGAGGATCTGGGCTATGGCTACACCTTC	CASSLEDLGYGYTF
TRBV29-1	-	TRBJ2-6	few	TGCAGCGTCGCCGGGACCGACTTCTCTGGGGCCAACGTCCTGACTTTC	CSVAGTDFSGANVLTF
TRBV12-3/TRBV12-4	-	TRBJ2-3	few	TGTGCCAGCGATATTCGGGGCACAGATACGCAGTATTTT	CASDIRGTDTQYF
TRBV24-1	-	TRBJ2-2	few	TGTGCCACCAGTGATCCTTACACCGGGGAGCTGTTTTTT	CATSDPYTGELFF
TRBV24-1	-	TRBJ1-5	many	TGTGCCACCAGTGACTGGGGTGACAATCAGCCCCAGCATTTT	CATSDWGDNQPQHF
TRBV11-2	-	TRBJ2-5	few	TGTGCCAGCAGCTTAGGGGCGACCCAGTACTTC	CASSLGATQYF
TRBV27	TRBD2	TRBJ2-1	-	TGTGCCAGCAGTGCTAGCGGGAGGGCCAATGAGCAGTTCTTC	CASSASGRANEQFF
TRBV3-1	-	TRBJ2-1	few	TGTGCCAGCAGCCAAGATCCTCATAGCAATGAGCAGTTCTTC	CASSQDPHSNEQFF
TRBV12-3/TRBV12-4	-	TRBJ1-2	-	TGTGCCAGCAGTTGGCCCCGTGCTAACTATGGCTACACCTTC	CASSWPRANYGYTF
TRBV18	TRBD1	TRBJ2-7	-	TGTGCCAGCTCACCAACCTTTGGACAGGTCGAGCAGTACTTC	CASSPTFGQVEQYF
TRBV7-8	TRBD2	TRBJ2-7	few	TGTGCCAGCAGCTTAGAAGGGACTAGCGTGTACTACGAGCAGTACTTC	CASSLEGTSVYYEQYF
TRBV12-3/TRBV12-4	TRBD2	TRBJ2-3	few	TGTGCCAGCAGTTTATCCGTACTAGCGGGAGGCACAGATACGCAGTATTTT	CASSLSVLAGGTDTQYF
TRBV6-2/TRBV6-3	-	TRBJ1-1	-	TGTGCCAGCAGTACCGGTCCCTGGAACACTGAAGCTTTCTTT	CASSTGPWNTEAFF
TRBV20-1	-	TRBJ2-5	few	TGCAGTGCTAGAGACCCTAAATTAGAGGTCCAAGAGACCCAGTACTTC	CSARDPKLEVQETQYF
TRBV7-9	TRBD1	TRBJ1-2	many	TGTGCCAGCAGCCCTGCACAGGGGGCGTATGGCTACACCTTC	CASSPAQGAYGYTF
TRBV9	-	TRBJ1-2	many	TGTGCCAGCTGGGGCCCGGGGAGAGTAGGCTATGGCTACACCTTC	CASWGPGRVGYGYTF
TRBV2	TRBD1	TRBJ1-5	few	TGTGCCAGCAGGGACAGGGGGCTAAGCAATCAGCCCCAGCATTTT	CASRDRGLSNQPQHF